Described below is a single T cell receptor beta chain sequence and its context. This record belongs to a study of T cell changes during pregnancy in multiple sclerosis. Measured with immunoSEQ multiplex PCR; TCRdb has only the in-frame clones, and not every one. The data contain around 50,000 clones, about 93% of them seen just once; the ten biggest clones take up roughly 0.66%. CDR1 and CDR2 (germline): SNHLY, FYNNEI. V lost 3 bases and J lost 8, with 14 bases in between. The CDR3 spans 14 residues. This rearrangement joins TRBV2 to TRBJ2-1; D is unclear. The sequencing used CD4+ T cells from peripheral blood mononuclear cells, collected after pregnancy. The TCR originated in a female donor in good health, enrolled as a control in a pregnancy study. This chain's CDR3 is CASSDGPRMDEQFF. In nucleotides, the CDR3 is TGTGCCAGCAGTGATGGGCCTCGGATGGATGAGCAGTTCTTC.